This is a list of T cell receptor beta chains from one sample in a study of T cell changes during pregnancy in multiple sclerosis. Produced via immunoSEQ multiplex PCR; TCRdb's table is partial and in-frame only. This table has about 35,000 clones, more than 85% appearing once. Source: CD4+ T cells from peripheral blood mononuclear cells, taken in the third trimester of pregnancy. The receptors derive from a female donor in good health, enrolled as a control in a pregnancy study. Each CDR3 is given with its conserved first and last residue.

>TRBJ2-2|TRBV5-1
CASSLAYSGGSTGELFF
>TRBJ1-2|TRBV9
CASSPGGNYGYTF
>TRBJ1-2|TRBV4-1
CASSQVGARTGAKGYGYTF
>TRBJ2-5|TRBV5-1
CASSPVGTGTQETQYF
>TRBJ1-6|TRBV18
CASSVNRDSPLHF
>TRBJ2-2|TRBV14
CASSQRLRASGDANTGELFF
>TRBJ2-7|TRBV11-1
CASSLVGNTYEQYF
>TRBJ2-1|TRBV7-2
CASSPGVGGDEQFF
>TRBJ2-3|TRBV7-3
CASSPGTAIITDTQYF
>TRBJ1-2|TRBV14
CASSPDRGGGGYTF
>TRBJ1-2|TRBV5-6
CASSPEGRGYTF
>TRBJ1-2|TRBV18
CASSPGTGYGYTF
>TRBJ1-4|TRBV28
CASGSRAGGFEKLFF
>TRBJ1-2|TRBV5-5
CASSLRDSYGYTF
>TRBJ1-6|TRBV5-6
CASGWGVGSYNSPLHF
>TRBJ2-7|TRBV9
CASSVDAGVYEQYF
>TRBJ1-6|TRBV6-6
CASGRGTGLNSPLHF
>TRBJ1-1|TRBV5-5
CASSSTVNTEAFF
>TRBJ1-1|TRBV27
CASSLWVRGEETEAFF
>TRBJ1-2|TRBV5-1
CASMEGADNYGYTF
>TRBJ2-7|TRBV5-4
CASSSSTGGYEQYF
>TRBJ2-2|TRBV11-2
CASSLGGQGRNTGELFF
>TRBJ1-5|TRBV5-8
CASSRTGGAGNQPQHF
>TRBJ2-5|TRBV4-1
CASSSQEQGETQYF
>TRBJ1-2|TRBV4-3
CASSQARNYGYTF
>TRBJ2-6|TRBV6-6
CASSSQGSGANVLTF
>TRBJ2-3|TRBV7-3
CASSLFPAAGQGPSTQYF
>TRBJ1-1|TRBV6-1
CASRPRQGLNTEAFF
>TRBJ1-5|TRBV27
CASSERNQPQHF
>TRBJ2-1|TRBV9
CASSARDFTGYNEQFF
>TRBJ2-7|TRBV7-2
CASSLLYEQYF
>TRBJ2-5|TRBV19
CASRDRPNSVGTQYF
>TRBJ2-7|TRBV4-2
CASSQDHRDVREQYF
>TRBJ1-2|TRBV25-1
CASSDVAGQGARGYTF
>TRBJ1-1|TRBV11-2
CASSFRGGKGEAFF
>TRBJ2-2|TRBV9
CASSVGGGNTGELFF
>TRBJ1-1|TRBV6-5
CASSYGRGKNTEAFF
>TRBJ2-3|TRBV29-1
CSVEVLAGGSDTQYF
>TRBJ1-5|TRBV5-6
CASSIGGSGNQPQHF
>TRBJ2-5|TRBV28
CASRSGGGARETQYF
>TRBJ1-1|TRBV6-5
CASISGNTEAFF
>TRBJ1-2|TRBV28
CASSFGQGYNGYTF
>TRBJ2-7|TRBV5-1
CASSRSGGVSNEQYF
>TRBJ2-7|TRBV5-5
CASGVPGQGTYEQYF
>TRBJ1-1|TRBV2
CASNRQYNTEAFF
>TRBJ2-5|TRBV19
CATEDRGETQYF
>TRBJ2-7|TRBV5-5
CASSLGDRVGSVEQYF
>TRBJ2-3|TRBV5-4
CASSSSGGTTDTQYF
>TRBJ1-4|TRBV18
CASSPQATNEKLFF
>TRBJ1-1|TRBV25-1
CASKFRGEAFF